The next 29 T cell receptor beta chains were all read from a single sample in a study of human T cells and chemical hapten exposure. Time point of the sample: patch test 1, 2 weeks after DPC sensitization. Treatment meaning: therapeutic diphenylcyclopropenone sensitization with weekly scalp DPC. Using its own MiXCR run on the RACE reads, TCRdb lists one record per CDR3 protein. This table holds some 83,000 distinct CDR3 sequences, 9.5% to 12% found once. The starting material was whole blood, obtained in connection with sensitization to the hapten diphenylcyclopropenone (DPC). The source is a woman between 50 and 59 years old with alopecia areata. Some clones in this sample may be carry-over from other donors' samples.

This clonotype was seen a few times. This rearrangement joins TRBV5-5 to TRBJ2-7; 9 bases align to TRBD1. Germline V lookup: CDR1 SGHKS, CDR2 YYEKEE (reference sequence). CDR3 length equals 17 residues. J gave up 6 bases and V 4 bases, and 17 bases lay outside the gene matches. This chain's CDR3 is CASSRGATGGTNPEQYF. In nucleotides, the CDR3 is TGTGCCAGCAGCCGAGGAGCGACAGGGGGGACCAACCCCGAGCAGTACTTC.

The J gene is TRBJ2-3, the V gene TRBV18, with TRBD2 matching over 8 bases. CDR3 size: 15 residues. V shed 4 bases, J shed 2 bases, and the junction held 5 bases outside the gene matches. CDR1 is KGHSH, CDR2 LQKENI, per germline. CDR3 sequence reads: CASSRDSGATDTQYF. The CDR3 coding sequence is TGTGCCAGCTCACGGGATAGCGGGGCCACAGATACGCAGTATTTT.

In this sample, this clonotype turned up a few times. CDR3 loop: CASSLQPNTEAFF. The CDR3 bases are TGTGCCAGCAGTTTACAGCCGAACACTGAAGCTTTCTTT. J is TRBJ1-1 and V is TRBV28; no firm D call. Germline CDR1 is MDHEN and CDR2 is SYDVKM. V was pared by 2 bases and J by 1 base, with 5 bases between. CDR3 length: 13 residues.

This clonotype was detected many times. The chain couples TRBV7-6 to TRBJ2-7, with no clear D. This CDR3 is built from 15 residues. The germline V and J ends were trimmed by 5 bases and 4 bases, with 18 bases remaining between them. CDR1 SGHVS and CDR2 FNYEAQ come from the germline V gene. CDR3 region: CASSALALESYEQYF. CDR3 coding DNA: TGTGCCAGCAGCGCACTTGCCCTCGAGAGTTACGAGCAGTACTTC.

This clonotype was counted ten times or more. This chain links TRBV6-6 with TRBJ1-1; D possibly corresponds to TRBD1 (5 bases). V lost 0 bases, J lost 8 bases, and 7 bases lay in between. This CDR3 has 12 residues. Germline loops: CDR1 MNHNY, CDR2 SVGAGI (reference sequence). As DNA, the CDR3 is TGTGCCAGCAGTTACTCGCAGGGCGAAGCTTTCTTT. Translation: CASSYSQGEAFF.

The V call is TRBV7-9, the J call TRBJ1-1; no clear D. Germline V gives CDR1 SEHNR, CDR2 FQNEAQ (reference sequence). There are 12 residues in the CDR3. V was trimmed by 4 bases and J by 0 bases, leaving 3 bases between them. The CDR3 region has the DNA TGTGCCAGCAGCTACATGAACACTGAAGCTTTCTTT. Amino acids: CASSYMNTEAFF.

In regard to this clonotype: This may arise from a read error, as a much more abundant clone is one base away. The CDR3 coding sequence is TGCGCCAGCAGTAACGGCCTGGCCTACGAGCAGTACTTC. Translating it yields CASSNGLAYEQYF. The chain is built from TRBV10-1 and TRBJ2-7; no firm D call. Germline assignment: CDR1 WNHNN and CDR2 SYGVQD (reference sequence). The V and J ends lost 5 bases and 2 bases respectively, with 10 bases between them. This CDR3 comprises 13 residues.

In this sample, this clonotype turned up a few times. The chain couples TRBV4-3 to TRBJ1-4; D possibly corresponds to TRBD1 (6 bases). From germline, CDR1 is LGHNA and CDR2 YSLEER. The ends were cut back, 0 bases at V and 5 bases at J, with 10 bases in the middle. This CDR3 spans 15 amino acids. The DNA for the CDR3 is TGCGCCAGCAGCCAAGAAAGGGGGGAGAATGAAAAACTGTTTTTT. Its protein product is CASSQERGENEKLFF.

This clonotype was counted many times. The chain's CDR3 is CASSRHTGSDSGNTIYF. In nucleotides, the CDR3 is TGTGCCAGCAGTAGGCATACAGGCAGCGACTCTGGAAACACCATATATTTT. The V gene is TRBV6-2 or TRBV6-3, the J gene TRBJ1-3, with a possible D match to TRBD1 (5 bases). Trimming took off 5 bases at V and 0 bases at J, with 17 bases between the two ends. The V gene's germline CDR1 is MNHEY and CDR2 SVGEGT. The CDR3 sequence is 17 residues long.

This chain joins TRBV7-9 and TRBJ2-7; the D is unclear. This CDR3 contains 16 residues. The ends were cut back, 5 bases at V and 3 bases at J, with 20 bases in the middle. Germline V gene lookup returns CDR1 SEHNR and CDR2 FQNEAQ (reference sequence). This chain's CDR3 is CASSTQPGRRYYEQYF. DNA of the CDR3: TGTGCCAGCAGCACCCAGCCTGGAAGGCGGTACTACGAGCAGTACTTC.

This clonotype was seen ten or more times. This sequence joins TRBV20-1 and TRBJ2-7; possible D gene TRBD1, 6 bases. The germline gives CDR1 DFQATT, CDR2 SNEGSKA (reference sequence). V was pared by 1 base and J by 5 bases, with 18 bases between. The CDR3 has 15 amino acids. The CDR3 protein is CSARGDIPFSDEQYF. The CDR3 nucleotides are TGCAGTGCTAGAGGGGACATACCTTTTAGCGACGAGCAGTACTTC.

This clonotype was found many times. The chain is built from TRBV6-5 and TRBJ1-1; D unresolved. The germline gives CDR1 MNHEY, CDR2 SVGAGI. This CDR3 region has 13 residues. V was clipped by 2 bases and J by 0 bases, with 4 bases between them. CDR3 loop: CASSYRLNTEAFF. Here the CDR3 DNA reads TGTGCCAGCAGTTACCGTTTGAACACTGAAGCTTTCTTT.

This clonotype was picked up many times. The V gene is TRBV5-1, the J gene TRBJ1-1; weak D call: TRBD1 (5 bases). This CDR3 is built from 14 residues. Germline values: CDR1 SGHRS, CDR2 YFSETQ. V was clipped by 4 bases and J by 0 bases, with 10 bases between them. Here the CDR3 DNA reads TGCGCCAGCAGCAGGGACTCCCTGAACACTGAAGCTTTCTTT. Its protein is CASSRDSLNTEAFF.

The chain employs TRBV12-3 or TRBV12-4 and TRBJ2-1, with 7 bases fitting TRBD2. This CDR3 comprises 15 residues. Trimming cost V 3 bases and J 9 bases; bases outside gene matches: 11. Written as DNA, the CDR3 is TGTGCCAGCAGTTTCTGGCGGGGGACGGTCCCTGAGCAGTTCTTC. It codes for CASSFWRGTVPEQFF.

This clonotype was seen repeatedly, ten times or more. The chain is built from TRBV7-6 and TRBJ2-1; D gene uncertain. Germline V gene sequence: CDR1 SGHVS, CDR2 FNYEAQ. The CDR3 consists of 13 residues. V lost 3 bases and J 8 bases, leaving 11 bases between the germline ends. The CDR3 spells CASSFQRGDEQFF. The CDR3 coding sequence is TGTGCCAGCAGCTTTCAGCGCGGTGATGAGCAGTTCTTC.

CDR3 DNA sequence: TGTGCCAGTCGGTTGGGAGGCTATAATTCACCCCTCCACTTT. Amino acid sequence: CASRLGGYNSPLHF. The chain employs TRBV7-8 and TRBJ1-6; no firm D call. The CDR3 runs 14 residues. Looked up from germline, CDR1 is SGHVS and CDR2 is FQNEAQ. Trimming took off 9 bases at V and 3 bases at J, with 12 bases between the two ends.

As for this clonotype: Germline and junction disagree at one end, which may indicate a read error. The chain combines TRBV28 with TRBJ2-1, with TRBD1 identical over 10 bases. The CDR3 consists of 15 residues. Germline V gene sequence: CDR1 MDHEN, CDR2 SYDVKM. CDR3 sequence: CPSSTRQGAVNEQFF. The CDR3 DNA reads as TGTCCCAGCAGTACTCGACAGGGGGCCGTCAATGAGCAGTTCTTC.

In its sample, this clonotype was seen a few times. The rearrangement uses TRBV12-3 or TRBV12-4 and TRBJ1-5; TRBD1 might be the D (6 bases). The CDR3 extends over 16 amino acids. Trimming pared 5 bases from V and 3 bases from J, leaving 17 bases between. The CDR3 loop is CASSPPRGGNNQPQHF. The CDR3, as DNA: TGTGCCAGCAGTCCTCCCCGCGGGGGCAACAATCAGCCCCAGCATTTT.

This clonotype was found many times. This sequence joins TRBV20-1 and TRBJ2-3; 8 bases line up with TRBD2. V was clipped by 6 bases and J by 6 bases; unmatched bases: 11. This CDR3 is 14 amino acids long. Germline lookup yields CDR1 DFQATT and CDR2 SNEGSKA (reference sequence). Here the CDR3 reads CSAPRGGSTDTQYF. CDR3 bases: TGCAGTGCCCCCCGGGGGGGGTCAACGGATACGCAGTATTTT.

The chain combines TRBV28 with TRBJ1-5; 10 nucleotides match TRBD1. Germline V gene sequence: CDR1 MDHEN, CDR2 SYDVKM. V lost 1 base and J lost 7; bases outside the gene matches: 10. CDR3 length: 17 residues. The CDR3 protein is CASSLLGTGVAKQPQHF. DNA for the CDR3: TGTGCCAGCAGTTTATTGGGGACAGGGGTCGCCAAACAGCCCCAGCATTTT.

This clonotype was counted ten times or more. V gene TRBV29-1 combines with J gene TRBJ2-1; D call uncertain. Trimming pared 2 bases from V and 3 bases from J, leaving 5 bases between. Germline V lookup: CDR1 SQVTM, CDR2 ANQGSEA. This CDR3 is 12 amino acids long. CDR3 nucleotide sequence: TGCAGCGTTGAAAGAGACTACAATGAGCAGTTCTTC. It is translated as CSVERDYNEQFF.

The genes are TRBV6-6 and TRBJ1-1, with a possible D match to TRBD1 (5 bases). V gave up 6 bases and J gave up 3 bases, with 11 bases separating them. This CDR3 has 13 amino acids. The germline V gene encodes CDR1 MNHNY and CDR2 SVGAGI (reference sequence). The DNA for the CDR3 is TGTGCCAGCAGGACACAGGAGTACACTGAAGCTTTCTTT. The encoded protein is CASRTQEYTEAFF.

This clonotype was detected many times. The rearrangement uses TRBV27 and TRBJ2-3; 13 nucleotides agree with TRBD2. Germline values: CDR1 MNHEY, CDR2 SMNVEV (reference sequence). The CDR3 sequence is 16 residues long. V lost 5 bases and J lost 8; bases outside the gene matches: 10. The CDR3 spells CASSRTSGGPHGTQYF. The CDR3 nucleotides are TGTGCCAGCAGTCGGACTAGCGGGGGACCACACGGTACGCAGTATTTT.

This clonotype showed up many times. This sequence joins TRBV27 and TRBJ2-7, with D tentatively TRBD1 (5 bases). The CDR3 runs 15 residues. Trimming took 5 bases from V and 2 from J, leaving 16 bases between them. CDR1 is MNHEY and CDR2 is SMNVEV in the germline V gene (reference sequence). The CDR3 is CASSADNPSPYEQYF. The DNA for the CDR3 is TGTGCCAGCAGTGCGGACAATCCATCTCCCTACGAGCAGTACTTC.

In its sample, this clonotype was seen a few times. The rearrangement links TRBV7-2 to TRBJ2-1, with 13 nucleotides matching TRBD2. The germline V gene encodes CDR1 SGHTA and CDR2 FQGNSA. The CDR3 contains 17 residues. Germline trimming cut 1 base from V and 7 bases from J; bases unmatched to any gene: 7. CDR3 loop: CASSLGGTSGRVNEQFF. For the CDR3, the DNA is TGTGCCAGCAGCTTAGGGGGCACTAGCGGGAGGGTTAATGAGCAGTTCTTC. The complete variable domain, with remaining parts taken from reference TRBV7-2 and TRBJ2-1, reads GAGVSQSPSNKVTEKGKDVELRCDPISGHTALYWYRQSLGQGLEFLIYFQGNSAPDKSGLPSDRFSAERTGGSVSTLTIQRTQQEDSAVYLCASSLGGTSGRVNEQFFGPGTRLTVL.

In this sample, this clonotype turned up many times. The CDR3 loop is CASLRASEGTQYF. CDR3 DNA sequence: TGTGCCAGTTTGAGGGCTTCCGAAGGGACCCAGTACTTC. The genes are TRBV7-2 and TRBJ2-5, with D possibly being TRBD2 (5 bases). The germline V gene has CDR1 SGHTA and CDR2 FQGNSA. This CDR3 region has 13 residues. The ends were cut back, 9 bases at V and 7 bases at J, with 18 bases in the middle.

A few counts support this clonotype. The genes are TRBV28 and TRBJ1-4; perhaps TRBD1 as D (6 bases). CDR3 length: 14 amino acids. Germline V gene lookup returns CDR1 MDHEN and CDR2 SYDVKM. Trimming took 4 bases from V and 7 from J, leaving 13 bases between them. The CDR3 DNA is TGTGCCAGCAGTTCCACAGGGTGGGTTGAAAAACTGTTTTTT. It specifies CASSSTGWVEKLFF.

This clonotype has at least ten counts. The chain recombines TRBV20-1 with TRBJ1-1; possible D gene TRBD1, 5 bases. Trimming left V 6 bases short and J 2 bases short, with 19 bases between. This CDR3 has 15 amino acids. Germline values: CDR1 DFQATT, CDR2 SNEGSKA (reference sequence). The CDR3 sequence is CSAMKGAILNTEAFF. The CDR3 DNA is TGCAGTGCCATGAAAGGGGCAATTCTAAACACTGAAGCTTTCTTT.

This clonotype was seen a handful of times. The chain couples TRBV29-1 to TRBJ2-7, with 11 nucleotides matching TRBD2. This CDR3 region has 11 residues. Looked up from germline, CDR1 is SQVTM and CDR2 is ANQGSEA. V was pared by 6 bases and J by 9 bases, with 4 bases of the junction left unmatched. CDR3: CSVGGLAGQYF. In DNA form, the CDR3 reads TGCAGCGTCGGTGGACTAGCGGGGCAGTACTTC.